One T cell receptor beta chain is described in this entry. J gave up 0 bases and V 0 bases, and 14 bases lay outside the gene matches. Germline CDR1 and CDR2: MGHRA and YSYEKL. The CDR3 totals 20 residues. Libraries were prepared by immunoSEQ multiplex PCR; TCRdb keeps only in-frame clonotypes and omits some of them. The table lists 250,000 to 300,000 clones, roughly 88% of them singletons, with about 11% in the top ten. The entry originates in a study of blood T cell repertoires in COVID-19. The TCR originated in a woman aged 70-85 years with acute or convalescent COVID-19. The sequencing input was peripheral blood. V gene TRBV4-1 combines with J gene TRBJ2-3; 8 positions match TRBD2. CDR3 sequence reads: CASSQEVQVAGSSSTDTQYF. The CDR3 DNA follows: TGCGCCAGCAGCCAAGAAGTCCAGGTAGCGGGGAGCTCTAGCACAGATACGCAGTATTTT.